This TCR beta chain was observed in a study of CD8 T cells in Susac syndrome. Study-wide results and caveats: The study's TCR sequencing and HLA analysis covered a relatively small number of individuals, and the study acknowledged this.

Peripheral blood CD8+ and CD4+ T cells were profiled by TCR beta sequencing. Bulk CD8+ and CD4+ cells came from magnetic negative isolation; CD8+ TEMRA by FACS. The RNA, about 0.5 to 1 ug, was put through reverse transcription using random hexamers. Multiplex PCR with immunoSEQ amplified the TCR beta CDR3 across 54 Vbeta and 13 Jbeta. TCRdb reprocessed the immunoSEQ multiplex PCR reads with MiXCR, giving one entry per CDR3 protein. The repertoire holds tens of thousands of distinct CDR3 sequences, over 75% seen once, with about 0.52% in the top ten. With respect to this clonotype: The antigen is unknown.

The V gene end was trimmed by 2 bases and the J gene end by 4 bases; junction bases not matched to a gene: 1. Germline lookup yields CDR1 SQVTM and CDR2 ANQGSEA. The CDR3 is made up of 14 amino acids. This receptor was obtained from a human donor with multiple sclerosis. The chain combines TRBV29-1 with TRBJ2-1; TRBD2 aligns across 11 bases. The specimen was CD8+ T cells from PBMCs. CDR3 region: CSVETSGGYNEQFF. The CDR3 bases are TGCAGCGTTGAAACTAGCGGGGGTTACAATGAGCAGTTCTTC.